This TCR beta chain was sequenced in a study of beta chain features in type 1 diabetes. For the study at large: Healthy donors and patients had similar age, gender and cell yields.

Expressed TCRB transcripts were sequenced, since all the RNA that had been isolated was reverse transcribed. The protocol was immunoSEQ multiplex PCR, while the TCRdb copy is restricted to in-frame clones and leaves out a portion. The sample comprises fewer than 30,000 clones, roughly three quarters of which are singletons, and 2.2% rests with the top ten. Sort purity for all populations was recorded as exceeding 98%. This clone was picked up a small number of times. What it binds is not known. CDR1 and CDR2 from the germline V gene are LNHDA and SQIVND (reference sequence). The CDR3 covers 15 residues. V trimming: 8 bases; J trimming: 0 bases; junction bases outside the gene matches: 6. Study-level results: Among patients with Type 1 diabetes, TCRB CDR3s were moderately but significantly shorter in every one of the four CD4+ subsets.

The genes are TRBV19 and TRBJ2-1, with 8 bases fitting TRBD2. This clonotype was obtained from a woman aged 40 to 50 in good health. Sequenced sample: Tregs from blood. Here the CDR3 DNA reads TGTGCCAGTCTGCAGCGGGGGAGCTCCTACAATGAGCAGTTCTTC. It specifies CASLQRGSSYNEQFF. Using reference TRBV19 and TRBJ2-1 for the parts outside the CDR3, the full variable domain is DGGITQSPKYLFRKEGQNVTLSCEQNLNHDAMYWYRQDPGQGLRLIYYSQIVNDFQKGDIAEGYSVSREKKESFPLTVTSAQKNPTAFYLCASLQRGSSYNEQFFGPGTRLTVL.